This T cell receptor beta chain comes out of a study of cytomegalovirus exposure and HLA in healthy donors. Study observations and caveats: Presence/absence analyses rested on an assumption that sequencing depth was roughly uniform across donors.

The PCR had 60 Vbeta and 13 Jbeta primers. The method was immunoSEQ multiplex PCR; TCRdb's version includes in-frame clones alone and lacks a portion of them. The repertoire consists of 110,000 to 150,000 clones, with about 73% occurring once and the leading ten covering under 2.5%. This clone was observed a few times. What it binds is not known. Sequenced material: PBMCs. The TCR originated in a woman aged 55-75 years in good health and CMV-seropositive.

The CDR3 here is CASRAGTSGIYEQYF. The CDR3 nucleotides read TGTGCCAGCAGGGCCGGGACTAGCGGGATTTACGAGCAGTACTTC. The rearrangement links TRBV2 to TRBJ2-7; 13 nucleotides match TRBD2. CDR1 and CDR2 from the germline V gene are SNHLY and FYNNEI. The CDR3 runs to 15 residues. With 6 bases clipped from V and 4 bases from J, the junction kept 6 bases outside the gene matches.